A single sample gave rise to the 19 T cell receptor beta chains below, sequenced in a study of control samples from healthy donors and cancer patients. TCRdb's copy holds only in-frame clones and misses some; the assay was immunoSEQ multiplex PCR. Among some 150,000 clones, around 91% were seen once, and the ten largest hold about 1.4%. Sequencing used blood. These receptors were taken from a woman aged 25 to 45 in good health.

CDR3 loop: CASSIERVGTGELFF. CDR3 nucleotides: TGTGCCAGTAGTATAGAAAGGGTGGGAACCGGGGAGCTGTTTTTT. This rearrangement joins TRBV19 to TRBJ2-2; D unclear. The V end was cut by 0 bases, the J end by 5 bases, with 10 bases between. Germline V gene lookup returns CDR1 LNHDA and CDR2 SQIVND (reference sequence). The CDR3 loop spans 15 amino acids. The full variable domain, completed using reference TRBV19 and TRBJ2-2, is DGGITQSPKYLFRKEGQNVTLSCEQNLNHDAMYWYRQDPGQGLRLIYYSQIVNDFQKGDIAEGYSVSREKKESFPLTVTSAQKNPTAFYLCASSIERVGTGELFFGEGSRLTVL.

CDR3 sequence: CASSLTLYSPLHF. CDR3 nucleotide sequence: TGTGCCAGCAGTCTGACACTATATTCACCCCTCCACTTT. The J gene is TRBJ1-6, the V gene TRBV6-5; the D is unclear. The ends were cut back, 5 bases at V and 8 bases at J, with 10 bases in the middle. Germline V gives CDR1 MNHEY, CDR2 SVGAGI. The CDR3 extends over 13 amino acids.

The chain couples TRBV6-6 to TRBJ1-2; D is unclear. Germline V gene data show CDR1 as MNHNY and CDR2 as SVGAGI (reference sequence). With 2 bases removed from V and 7 bases from J, the gap between germline ends came to 5 bases. The CDR3 length is 11 residues. In nucleotides, the CDR3 is TGTGCCAGCAGTTACCGGGGTGGCTACACCTTC. It specifies CASSYRGGYTF.

The J gene is TRBJ1-3, the V gene TRBV5-5; D call uncertain. The CDR3 extends over 14 amino acids. The germline gives CDR1 SGHKS, CDR2 YYEKEE (reference sequence). V was trimmed by 0 bases and J by 1 base, leaving 5 bases between them. The CDR3 region is CASSLELSGNTIYF. CDR3 coding DNA: TGTGCCAGCAGCTTGGAATTATCTGGAAACACCATATATTTT. Drawing the rest from reference TRBV5-5 and TRBJ1-3, the complete variable domain is DAGVTQSPTHLIKTRGQQVTLRCSPISGHKSVSWYQQVLGQGPQFIFQYYEKEERGRGNFPDRFSARQFPNYSSELNVNALLLGDSALYLCASSLELSGNTIYFGEGSWLTVV.

This CDR3 is CASSLAAGAGTQYF. Written as DNA, the CDR3 is TGCGCCAGCAGCTTGGCAGCGGGGGCGGGGACCCAGTACTTC. The rearrangement links TRBV5-1 to TRBJ2-5; 8 nucleotides line up with TRBD2. Trimming cost V 0 bases and J 7 bases; bases outside gene matches: 5. In germline, CDR1 is SGHRS, CDR2 YFSETQ. This CDR3 is built from 14 residues.

This chain's CDR3 is CASSSGPNTEAFF. CDR3 DNA sequence: TGTGCCAGCAGCTCAGGACCGAACACTGAAGCTTTCTTT. V and J are TRBV7-2 and TRBJ1-1, with D unresolved. Germline V gene lookup returns CDR1 SGHTA and CDR2 FQGNSA. The CDR3 contains 13 residues. Trimming pared 4 bases from V and 1 base from J, leaving 7 bases between. Complete variable domain (other parts from reference TRBV7-2 and TRBJ1-1): GAGVSQSPSNKVTEKGKDVELRCDPISGHTALYWYRQSLGQGLEFLIYFQGNSAPDKSGLPSDRFSAERTGGSVSTLTIQRTQQEDSAVYLCASSSGPNTEAFFGQGTRLTVV.

The rearrangement links TRBV5-1 to TRBJ2-1, with 14 bases fitting TRBD2. The V and J ends lost 3 bases and 8 bases, in that order; junction bases with no gene match: 4. CDR3 length equals 15 residues. Germline CDR1 and CDR2: SGHRS and YFSETQ. DNA for the CDR3: TGCGCCAGCAGCTGGACTAGCGGGGGGTACGATGAGCAGTTCTTC. This translates into CASSWTSGGYDEQFF.

V is TRBV30 and J is TRBJ1-5, with D unresolved. Germline V CDR1 and CDR2: GTSNPN, SVGIG (reference sequence). There are 10 residues in the CDR3. V shed 3 bases and J shed 6 bases, with 3 bases lying between them. The CDR3 region is CAWRGQPQHF. The CDR3 nucleotides read TGTGCCTGGAGGGGTCAGCCCCAGCATTTT.

The genes are TRBV6-5 and TRBJ1-5; D unclear. Germline V CDR1 and CDR2: MNHEY, SVGAGI. V shed 0 bases and J shed 6 bases, with 9 bases lying between them. This CDR3 is built from 14 residues. The CDR3 sequence: CASSYSTGSQPQHF. CDR3 nucleotide sequence: TGTGCCAGCAGTTACTCGACTGGGAGTCAGCCCCAGCATTTT.

This clone has a single count. The chain employs TRBV7-2 and TRBJ2-1; no firm D call. Trimming took 4 bases from V and 4 from J, leaving 8 bases between them. The CDR3 covers 13 residues. The germline V gene has CDR1 SGHTA and CDR2 FQGNSA. CDR3 sequence: CASSSLSYNEQFF. CDR3 nucleotides: TGTGCCAGCAGCTCCCTTTCGTACAATGAGCAGTTCTTC.

The chain combines TRBV25-1 with TRBJ1-6; tentatively, D is TRBD1 (5 bases). The CDR3 is 14 amino acids. The V end lost 3 bases, the J end lost 6 bases, and 9 bases lay between the germline ends. Germline V lookup: CDR1 MGHDK, CDR2 SYGVNS. The CDR3 DNA reads TGTGCCAGCAGTGAGGACAACCCTAATTCACCCCTCCACTTT. Translation: CASSEDNPNSPLHF.

This chain links TRBV29-1 with TRBJ2-3; D uncertain. The CDR3 runs 13 residues. The V gene's germline CDR1 is SQVTM and CDR2 ANQGSEA. V was pared by 5 bases and J by 3 bases, with 12 bases between. The CDR3 is CSVSIRMTDTQYF. The CDR3 region has the DNA TGCAGCGTTTCCATCAGAATGACAGATACGCAGTATTTT.

The V gene is TRBV14, the J gene TRBJ1-4; D gene unclear. This CDR3 is built from 16 residues. Trimming took 1 base from V and 0 from J, leaving 9 bases between them. Germline CDR1 is SGHDN and CDR2 is FVKESK. The CDR3 DNA reads TGTGCCAGCAGCCAAGGCAGACTAGCAACTAATGAAAAACTGTTTTTT. Its protein product is CASSQGRLATNEKLFF. The full variable domain, rest sourced from reference TRBV14 and TRBJ1-4, is EAGVTQFPSHSVIEKGQTVTLRCDPISGHDNLYWYRRVMGKEIKFLLHFVKESKQDESGMPNNRFLAERTGGTYSTLKVQPAELEDSGVYFCASSQGRLATNEKLFFGSGTQLSVL.

The chain employs TRBV28 and TRBJ2-3; 8 bases match TRBD1. Trimming took 7 bases from V and 0 from J; bases not matched to a gene: 6. Looked up from germline, CDR1 is MDHEN and CDR2 is SYDVKM. The CDR3 spans 15 residues. CDR3 coding DNA: TGTGCCAGCACCAGACAGGGGTCTAGCACAGATACGCAGTATTTT. Translating gives CASTRQGSSTDTQYF.

A note on this clone: The sample contains more than one DNA sequence encoding this CDR3. This sequence joins TRBV7-9 and TRBJ2-3; TRBD2 matches at 8 bases. Germline V CDR1 and CDR2: SEHNR, FQNEAQ (reference sequence). Losses at the gene ends were 2 bases for V and 0 bases for J; bases not matched to a gene: 1. CDR3 size: 15 residues. CDR3 sequence reads: CASSLKRGSTDTQYF. The CDR3 DNA is TGTGCCAGCAGCTTAAAGCGGGGGAGCACAGATACGCAGTATTTT.

The V and J genes are TRBV4-1 and TRBJ2-5; either TRBD1 or TRBD2 may supply D (5 bases each). V was trimmed by 1 base and J by 0 bases, leaving 12 bases between them. Germline assignment: CDR1 MGHRA and CDR2 YSYEKL. This CDR3 has 16 amino acids. The CDR3 DNA is TGCGCCAGCAGCCAAGGACCCGGGACGAACCAAGAGACCCAGTACTTC. It is translated as CASSQGPGTNQETQYF.

The V call is TRBV28, the J call TRBJ2-7; unclear D gene. Germline V CDR1 and CDR2: MDHEN, SYDVKM. V was shortened by 1 base and J by 1 base, with 5 bases between the two germline ends. The CDR3 covers 13 residues. This CDR3 reads CASSLSVSYEQYF. The CDR3 bases are TGTGCCAGCAGTTTATCGGTTTCCTACGAGCAGTACTTC.

V gene TRBV9 combines with J gene TRBJ1-6, with D hard to call. V was cut by 4 bases and J by 5 bases, with 10 bases left in between. Germline values: CDR1 SGDLS, CDR2 YYNGEE. CDR3 length: 14 residues. CDR3 in amino acids: CASSIATNNSPLHF. The CDR3 DNA sequence: TGTGCCAGCAGCATAGCGACCAATAATTCACCCCTCCACTTT.

The chain uses TRBV28 and TRBJ1-5, with TRBD1 as a possible D gene (6 bases). V dropped 6 bases and J dropped 4 bases, with 16 bases sitting between them. Looked up from germline, CDR1 is MDHEN and CDR2 is SYDVKM. The length of the CDR3 is 15 residues. This CDR3 is CASRISGQGNQPQHF. The CDR3 region has the DNA TGTGCCAGCAGAATTTCAGGGCAGGGGAATCAGCCCCAGCATTTT.